This entry is about one T cell receptor (beta chain). This clonotype registers as medium-sized (0.01 to 0.1%) within its sample. Its antigen specificity is not known. Per-nucleotide qualities are absent, and no much larger clonotype sits a single base away. Since the library was made to target alpha chains, this beta chain is a stray read and its abundance is not meaningful. The time point label on this specimen signifies: sample taken at primary tumor resection. Samples were obtained from roughly 72 patients with early-stage, untreated non-small cell lung cancer from the lung TRACERx cohort. Whole RNA extracted from tumor and nontumor lung tissue, or from cryopreserved PBMC samples, was used for TCR sequencing without cell sorting. A patient was chosen for TCR sequencing only when enough RNA was available from at least two tumor regions. A lung pathologist reviewed the tumor and adjacent nontumor lung specimens before the specimens were selected.

This sample is drawn from a study of spatial heterogeneity in lung cancer (dated by TCRdb to about 2019). About the study as a whole: More beta-chain than alpha-chain transcripts were consistently detected, likely reflecting higher beta-chain transcript abundance. A strong correlation was found between TCR transcript counts in tumor regions and a T cell transcriptional module score from matched bulk RNA-seq. In the raw uncorrected reads, each unique combination of TCR and UMI appeared on average more than ten times. In non-small cell lung cancer, the study quantitatively compared TCR alpha and beta repertoires across several tumor regions, matched nontumor lung, and blood. TCR repertoire features were related to nonsynonymous mutation counts determined by whole-exome sequencing of tumor tissue. At surgery, 200 to 250 tumor regions, some 61 matched nontumor lung samples and 45 to 60 PBMC samples were TCR-sequenced for both alpha and beta chains.

On the study overall, not on this receptor specifically: Confirming at a functional level the hypothesis that regional TCRs recognize regional mutations was considered to require additional single-cell paired TCR alpha and beta sequencing. TCR-seq was estimated to cover only approximately 6.4% of tumor T cells for alpha chains and 13% for beta chains. Counts of ubiquitous and regional expanded TCRs correlated with counts of ubiquitous and regional nonsynonymous mutations, respectively. The tumor nonsynonymous mutation count correlated with the number of expanded alpha and beta TCRs within the tumor.

Trimming removed 4 bases from V and 12 bases from J; the gene matches leave 9 bases unexplained. For CDR1 and CDR2, the germline V gene lists SGHTA and FQGNSA. The CDR3 sequence holds 15 residues, the cysteine and phenylalanine included. Just CDR3 DNA is preserved here, 45 bases in frame from base 1. Receptor amplification or capture employed 5' RACE. Sequencer: NextSeq 500. In the TCR library protocol, a unique molecular identifier was attached to each TCR cDNA molecule so that PCR and sequencing errors could be corrected. Concerning the study's data processing: TCR identification, UMI-based error correction and CDR3 extraction were all carried out with Decombinator tools. Expanded TCRs were defined as those above a frequency of 2 per 1,000, corresponding to the top 1% of the tumor frequency distribution. Expanded tumor TCRs statistically deemed absent (corrected P<0.05) from at least one tumor region were classed as regional, and all other expanded tumor TCRs were classed as ubiquitous. Each repertoire was subsampled 100 times to 5,000 TCRs, after which Renyi diversity was computed with the R vegan package. CDR3 similarity networks were built from amino acid triplet string-kernel similarity, with CDR3s being connected when pairwise similarity was above 0.82. In-frame beta chains were kept once TCRdb had trimmed the public reads at Q25 with fastp and called clones with MiXCR. Each entry is one CDR3 protein sequence, shown with its most common DNA and genes. What appears here as the V and J calls and clone size reflects TCRdb's work, not the paper's. The sample records more than 2,500 distinct CDR3 sequences, about 5% of which are singletons. Approximately 18% of the sample is in the top ten clones.

Sequenced material: lung tumor tissue, taken at surgery. This receptor chain uses TRBV7-2 and TRBJ2-1, and 13 junctional nucleotides match TRBD2. This TCR was recovered from a male donor with early-stage non-small cell lung cancer. The DNA sequence is given as TGTGCCAGCAGCTGGGGACTAGCGGGGACAGGGAGGCAGTTCTTC. It encodes CASSWGLAGTGRQFF.